One sample yielded the 14 T cell receptor beta chains listed below, sequenced in a study of radiation and T cells in renal cell carcinoma (TCRdb year 2020). The library was prepared using the immunoSEQ multiplex PCR assay. The clones in this table, taken by TCRdb from immuneACCESS, are in-frame only. Not every clone is retained; where verified, under half of the shortfall comes from an unresolved V gene, and the cause of the rest is unknown. The sample profile shows 10,000 to 12,000 clones; roughly three fifths of them were found once. Nearly 10% of the sample is held by the ten biggest clonotypes. The time point label of this sample denotes: tumor resected at nephrectomy. The treatment or condition label, as the study defines it: treatment-naive control, cytoreductive nephrectomy. The sample was tumor tissue, taken from a patient whose treatment was nephrectomy without radiotherapy. The receptors stem from a man aged 35 to 55 with renal cell carcinoma.

V gene TRBV14 combines with J gene TRBJ2-5; D uncertain. The CDR3 contains 12 residues. Germline lookup yields CDR1 SGHDN and CDR2 FVKESK. V was shortened by 0 bases and J by 6 bases, with 5 bases between the two germline ends. CDR3 in DNA: TGTGCCAGCAGCCAAGATCGACAGACCCAGTACTTC. Translated, it gives CASSQDRQTQYF.

CDR3 amino acids: CASSPLRGRNQPQHF. The CDR3 nucleotides read TGTGCCAGTAGTCCCTTAAGGGGCCGCAATCAGCCCCAGCATTTT. The genes are TRBV19 and TRBJ1-5; D possibly corresponds to TRBD1 (5 bases). CDR3 length: 15 residues. Trimming took off 5 bases at V and 2 bases at J, with 13 bases between the two ends. CDR1 and CDR2 (germline): LNHDA, SQIVND (reference sequence). Variable domain in full (rest from reference TRBV19 and TRBJ1-5): DGGITQSPKYLFRKEGQNVTLSCEQNLNHDAMYWYRQDPGQGLRLIYYSQIVNDFQKGDIAEGYSVSREKKESFPLTVTSAQKNPTAFYLCASSPLRGRNQPQHFGDGTRLSIL.

The chain is built from TRBV2 and TRBJ1-1; D ambiguous. The CDR3 contains 12 residues. Between the trimmed V and J ends, which lost 4 bases and 2 bases, there was a span of 5 bases. Germline values: CDR1 SNHLY, CDR2 FYNNEI. CDR3 region: CASSVRNTEAFF. The CDR3 DNA follows: TGTGCCAGCAGTGTCCGCAACACTGAAGCTTTCTTT.

The J gene is TRBJ2-5, the V gene TRBV28; a weak D match, TRBD2 (5 bases). V gave up 3 bases and J gave up 5 bases, with 13 bases separating them. The CDR3 runs to 14 residues. CDR1 is MDHEN, CDR2 SYDVKM, per germline. Here the CDR3 reads CASSLEVSGETQYF. DNA of the CDR3: TGTGCCAGCAGTTTGGAGGTCTCGGGGGAGACCCAGTACTTC.

This clone turned up a few times. The chain uses TRBV13 and TRBJ1-5; no clear D. V was clipped by 6 bases and J by 1 base, with 16 bases between them. The CDR3 is made up of 16 amino acids. The germline gives CDR1 PRHDT, CDR2 FYEKMQ (reference sequence). The CDR3 sequence is CASRFLEPNSNQPQHF. As DNA, the CDR3 is TGTGCCAGCAGATTCCTAGAGCCTAACAGCAATCAGCCCCAGCATTTT.

The genes are TRBV11-3 and TRBJ2-5, with 12 bases fitting TRBD2. The CDR3 contains 13 residues. V gave up 5 bases and J gave up 7 bases; unmatched junction bases: 2. Looked up from germline, CDR1 is SGHNT and CDR2 is YENEEA. CDR3 protein: CASSPTSGGTQYF. The CDR3 DNA is TGTGCCAGCAGCCCGACTAGCGGGGGGACCCAGTACTTC.

This clone was seen more than once but under ten times. The chain joins TRBV10-3 to TRBJ2-2; D is possibly TRBD1 (6 bases). Trimming took off 5 bases at V and 1 base at J, with 14 bases between the two ends. The CDR3 is made up of 16 amino acids. From germline, CDR1 is ENHRY and CDR2 SYGVKD. The CDR3 protein is CAISIGTPGNTGELFF. CDR3 DNA sequence: TGTGCCATCAGTATAGGGACACCAGGGAACACCGGGGAGCTGTTTTTT.

The rearrangement uses TRBV7-9 and TRBJ1-4, with D possibly matching TRBD1 (5 bases). With 2 bases removed from V and 6 bases from J, the gap between germline ends came to 13 bases. Germline CDR1 and CDR2: SEHNR and FQNEAQ (reference sequence). CDR3 length: 15 residues. This CDR3 is CASSLMEGTHEKLFF. The CDR3 DNA is TGTGCCAGCAGCTTAATGGAAGGGACCCATGAAAAACTGTTTTTT.

This clone was picked up one time. The chain joins TRBV5-4 to TRBJ2-3, with unresolved D. V gave up 2 bases and J gave up 0 bases, with 10 bases separating them. Germline V lookup: CDR1 SGHNT, CDR2 YYREEE (reference sequence). The CDR3 covers 15 residues. The CDR3 loop reads CASSLGQMSTDTQYF. The DNA for the CDR3 is TGTGCCAGCAGCTTAGGGCAGATGAGCACAGATACGCAGTATTTT.

The chain couples TRBV30 to TRBJ1-5; D is unclear. This CDR3 region has 15 residues. From germline, CDR1 is GTSNPN and CDR2 SVGIG (reference sequence). Trimming stripped 1 base from V and 0 bases from J, with 10 bases between. The CDR3 loop reads CAWSAETGSNQPQHF. The CDR3 DNA sequence: TGTGCCTGGAGTGCCGAAACCGGTAGCAATCAGCCCCAGCATTTT.

The CDR3 is CASSLGRGQPQHF. The CDR3 bases are TGTGCCAGCAGCTTAGGTCGCGGTCAGCCCCAGCATTTT. The V and J genes are TRBV7-8 and TRBJ1-5; D is unclear. The V end was cut by 1 base, the J end by 6 bases, with 7 bases between. The CDR3 covers 13 residues. The germline gives CDR1 SGHVS, CDR2 FQNEAQ.

V is TRBV29-1 and J is TRBJ1-2; D may be TRBD1 (5 bases). V lost 3 bases and J lost 4, with 12 bases in between. This CDR3 region has 13 residues. CDR1 SQVTM and CDR2 ANQGSEA come from the germline V gene. CDR3 DNA: TGCAGCGTTGAGACGGGGGGACGCTATGGCTACACCTTC. Its translation: CSVETGGRYGYTF. The variable domain in full, with the rest retrieved from reference TRBV29-1 and TRBJ1-2, is SAVISQKPSRDICQRGTSLTIQCQVDSQVTMMFWYRQQPGQSLTLIATANQGSEATYESGFVIDKFPISRPNLTFSTLTVSNMSPEDSSIYLCSVETGGRYGYTFGSGTRLTVV.

This clone has only a few counts. V gene TRBV19 combines with J gene TRBJ1-1, with D perhaps TRBD1 (5 bases). The CDR3 covers 14 residues. The V gene lost 10 bases and the J gene lost 5 bases, with 20 bases spanning the gap. Germline V lookup: CDR1 LNHDA, CDR2 SQIVND (reference sequence). The CDR3 region is CATPHLWGETEAFF. Here the CDR3 DNA reads TGTGCCACTCCCCACCTCTGGGGGGAGACTGAAGCTTTCTTT. The complete variable domain, with remaining parts taken from reference TRBV19 and TRBJ1-1, reads DGGITQSPKYLFRKEGQNVTLSCEQNLNHDAMYWYRQDPGQGLRLIYYSQIVNDFQKGDIAEGYSVSREKKESFPLTVTSAQKNPTAFYLCATPHLWGETEAFFGQGTRLTVV.

The V call is TRBV11-2, the J call TRBJ1-4; D perhaps matches TRBD1 (5 bases). Germline CDR1 reads SGHAT; CDR2 reads FQNNGV. V lost 3 bases to trimming and J lost 3 bases, with 8 bases between them. The CDR3 contains 14 residues. The DNA of the CDR3 is TGTGCCAGCAGCTTTCGGGGGGCTAATGAAAAACTGTTTTTT. Protein: CASSFRGANEKLFF.